One and the same sample provided the 18 T cell receptor beta chains below, sequenced in a study of blood T cell repertoires in COVID-19. Method: immunoSEQ multiplex PCR; TCRdb's copy keeps in-frame clones and lacks some. The sample consists of about 270,000 clones, roughly 88% of them appearing once. Sequenced input: PBMCs or T cells enriched from blood (not recorded which). Receptors originate from a middle-aged woman with acute COVID-19.

CDR3 region: CASSLRDRSSHEQYF. CDR3 bases: TGTGCCAGCAGCCTCCGGGACAGGTCATCCCACGAGCAGTACTTC. V is TRBV5-8 and J is TRBJ2-7; TRBD1 aligns across 8 bases. V lost 4 bases to trimming and J lost 5 bases; unmatched junction nucleotides: 11. The CDR3 runs 15 residues. Germline V CDR1 and CDR2: SGHTS, YDEGEE.

This clone was counted once. The chain uses TRBV30 and TRBJ2-5; D remains ambiguous. V was pared by 2 bases and J by 2 bases, with 6 bases between. This CDR3 is 12 amino acids long. The germline CDR1 and CDR2 sequences are GTSNPN and SVGIG (reference sequence). The CDR3 DNA follows: TGTGCCTGGAGTTTTGCGCAAGAGACCCAGTACTTC. Translated: CAWSFAQETQYF.

The V gene is TRBV10-3, the J gene TRBJ2-7, with D possibly being TRBD1 (5 bases). The germline V gene has CDR1 ENHRY and CDR2 SYGVKD. Trimming cost V 0 bases and J 1 base, with 13 bases left between them. This CDR3 contains 16 residues. CDR3 sequence: CAISESSGLVSYEQYF. In nucleotides, the CDR3 is TGTGCCATCAGTGAGTCCTCAGGGTTAGTTTCCTACGAGCAGTACTTC.

The rearrangement links TRBV6-5 to TRBJ1-2, with 7 bases lining up with TRBD1. Germline trimming cut 7 bases from V and 7 bases from J; bases unmatched to any gene: 9. The CDR3 is 13 residues long. Germline-derived CDR1 and CDR2 are MNHEY and SVGAGI. CDR3 protein: CASTNTGTAGYTF. CDR3 DNA: TGTGCCAGCACCAATACCGGGACAGCTGGCTACACCTTC.

The rearrangement uses TRBV30 and TRBJ1-1; D possibly corresponds to TRBD1 (6 bases). The CDR3 has 14 residues. Between the trimmed V and J ends, which lost 3 bases and 5 bases, there was a span of 16 bases. Germline V gene lookup returns CDR1 GTSNPN and CDR2 SVGIG (reference sequence). The CDR3 region has the DNA TGTGCCTGGAGGGGAATGGGAGGGGGAACTGAAGCTTTCTTT. It specifies CAWRGMGGGTEAFF.

This clone was observed a single time. The chain recombines TRBV30 with TRBJ1-2; TRBD1 matches at 9 bases. The germline V gene encodes CDR1 GTSNPN and CDR2 SVGIG (reference sequence). This CDR3 is 14 amino acids long. The V segment lost 2 bases and the J segment 3 bases; nucleotides outside the gene matches: 4. In DNA form, the CDR3 reads TGTGCCTGGAGTACAGGGGGCGCATACTATGGCTACACCTTC. This gives the protein CAWSTGGAYYGYTF.

The gene calls are TRBV29-1 and TRBJ2-3, with 12 bases that match TRBD2. V trimming: 5 bases; J trimming: 4 bases; junction bases outside the gene matches: 4. The CDR3 is 14 residues long. Germline V gene data show CDR1 as SQVTM and CDR2 as ANQGSEA. CDR3 sequence (DNA): TGCAGCGTTCGCGGACTAGCGGGGCCAGATACGCAGTATTTT. Protein sequence: CSVRGLAGPDTQYF.

This chain links TRBV24-1 with TRBJ2-7, with 8 positions matching TRBD1. J gave up 4 bases and V 4 bases, and 11 bases lay outside the gene matches. CDR1 is KGHDR and CDR2 is SFDVKD in the germline V gene. The length of the CDR3 is 16 residues. CDR3 nucleotide sequence: TGTGCCACCAGTGACGGCGGGGACAGGACACCATACGAGCAGTACTTC. This translates into CATSDGGDRTPYEQYF.

This chain connects TRBV18 to TRBJ1-5, with TRBD1 as a possible D gene (5 bases). The CDR3 has 14 amino acids. The germline CDR1 and CDR2 sequences are KGHSH and LQKENI. Trimming cost V 3 bases and J 5 bases, with 11 bases left between them. The CDR3 region has the DNA TGTGCCAGCTCACCGGGGCAGGCCCATCAGCCCCAGCATTTT. It translates to CASSPGQAHQPQHF.

The DNA of the CDR3 is TGTGCCAGCAGCCAAAGGTCGGGCGGGGCGATTTACTCCTACAATGAGCAGTTCTTC. Its protein product is CASSQRSGGAIYSYNEQFF. The chain joins TRBV4-2 to TRBJ2-1; D is possibly TRBD2 (6 bases). This CDR3 has 19 amino acids. Trimming removed 2 bases at V and 0 bases at J, with 20 bases between. Germline loops: CDR1 LGHNA, CDR2 YNFKEQ.

The V call is TRBV7-2, the J call TRBJ2-1; 9 positions match TRBD2. The germline CDR1 and CDR2 sequences are SGHTA and FQGNSA. V shed 0 bases, J shed 10 bases, and the junction held 4 bases outside the gene matches. The CDR3 contains 14 residues. The DNA for the CDR3 is TGTGCCAGCAGCTTAGCCCTAGCGGGAAAGGAGCAGTTCTTC. It codes for CASSLALAGKEQFF.

This chain links TRBV10-3 with TRBJ1-1; no reliable D call. Germline CDR1 reads ENHRY; CDR2 reads SYGVKD. V gave up 6 bases and J gave up 4 bases, with 9 bases separating them. The CDR3 extends over 12 amino acids. CDR3 loop: CAIRGGPTEAFF. The CDR3 bases are TGTGCCATCAGGGGCGGGCCCACTGAAGCTTTCTTT.

The V and J genes are TRBV18 and TRBJ1-4; 7 bases line up with TRBD1. Germline V gene lookup returns CDR1 KGHSH and CDR2 LQKENI. V shed 3 bases, J shed 8 bases, and the junction held 6 bases outside the gene matches. This CDR3 has 14 residues. CDR3 sequence (DNA): TGTGCCAGCTCACCGAATCAGGGACAGGAAAAACTGTTTTTT. It translates to CASSPNQGQEKLFF.

V usage is TRBV18 and J usage is TRBJ2-2, with 8 bases identical to TRBD1. The CDR3 length is 16 residues. J lost 6 bases, V lost 2 bases, and 8 bases had no gene match. Germline lookup yields CDR1 KGHSH and CDR2 LQKENI. This chain's CDR3 is CASSPDRDRRSGELFF. The CDR3 DNA follows: TGTGCCAGCTCACCAGACCGGGACAGGAGGTCCGGGGAGCTGTTTTTT.

CDR3 region: CASSLRGPSFSKLFF. In nucleotides, the CDR3 is TGTGCCAGCAGTTTACGAGGGCCAAGTTTTTCAAAACTGTTTTTT. The rearrangement uses TRBV28 and TRBJ1-4, with unresolved D. This CDR3 has 15 residues. Germline values: CDR1 MDHEN, CDR2 SYDVKM. V lost 2 bases and J lost 10, with 17 bases in between.

The genes are TRBV5-4 and TRBJ1-6, with TRBD1 matching 8 bases. The ends lost 0 bases at V and 9 bases at J; junction bases unmatched: 5. Per germline, CDR1 SGHNT and CDR2 YYREEE (reference sequence). The CDR3 consists of 15 residues. The CDR3 coding sequence is TGTGCCAGCAGCTTGGAGGACAGGGCAAGTTCACCCCTCCACTTT. This translates into CASSLEDRASSPLHF.

This CDR3 reads CASSLSTGGYEQYF. The CDR3 nucleotides read TGTGCCAGCAGCTTGAGCACAGGGGGCTACGAGCAGTACTTC. The rearrangement uses TRBV7-2 and TRBJ2-7; 8 bases are a match to TRBD1. The CDR3 runs to 14 residues. CDR1 and CDR2 from the germline V gene are SGHTA and FQGNSA. V lost 3 bases to trimming and J lost 3 bases; unmatched junction nucleotides: 4.

V and J are TRBV6-5 and TRBJ1-1; D is undetermined. The CDR3 has 16 residues. CDR1 is MNHEY, CDR2 SVGAGI, per germline. The V gene lost 2 bases and the J gene lost 0 bases, with 13 bases spanning the gap. DNA of the CDR3: TGTGCCAGCAGTTACCGCCCGGGTACCATGAACACTGAAGCTTTCTTT. It is translated as CASSYRPGTMNTEAFF.